These T cell receptor beta chains were read from a single sample in a study of T cells in Graves' hyperthyroidism and ophthalmopathy. TCRdb itself ran the multiplex PCR reads through MiXCR, one entry per CDR3 protein. The data contain about 59,000 distinct CDR3 sequences, 53% of them singletons. The sequenced material came from blood. The receptors were gathered from a woman aged 55-69 years with Graves' ophthalmopathy. The CDR3 runs from the conserved cysteine through the conserved F or W. The D gene is left open where the match is weak. Clone size is stated in some rows and not others, as once, few, many or a class when expanded.

j_call	v_call	d_call	clone_size	cdr3_aa	cdr3_nt
TRBJ1-1	TRBV10-3	NA	NA	CAFTEAFF	TGTGCCTTCACTGAAGCTTTCTTT
TRBJ2-6	TRBV29-1	NA	NA	CSVTDSSGANVLTF	TGCAGCGTAACCGACAGCTCTGGGGCCAACGTCCTGACTTTC
TRBJ2-5	TRBV20-1	NA	many	CSARAGKETQYF	TGCAGTGCTAGAGCGGGAAAAGAGACCCAGTACTTC
TRBJ2-1	TRBV5-5	NA	NA	CASSLINNEQFF	TGTGCCAGCAGCTTGATCAACAATGAGCAGTTCTTC
TRBJ1-2	TRBV7-9	TRBD1	NA	CASSPPPGQCYDYTF	TGTGCCAGCAGCCCACCGCCGGGACAGTGCTATGACTACACCTTC
TRBJ2-7	TRBV3-1	TRBD2	many	CASSRTVGGRALEQYF	TGTGCCAGCAGCCGAACGGTCGGCGGGAGGGCCCTCGAGCAGTACTTC
TRBJ2-2	TRBV7-3	NA	many	CASSLTTRAGELFF	TGTGCCAGCAGCTTAACGACTAGGGCCGGGGAGCTGTTTTTT
TRBJ2-1	TRBV20-1	TRBD2	many	CSAQLANYNEQFF	TGCAGTGCCCAACTAGCGAACTACAATGAGCAGTTCTTC
TRBJ2-1	TRBV27	NA	many	CASSSYSEQFF	TGTGCCAGCAGTTCCTACAGTGAGCAGTTCTTC
TRBJ2-7	TRBV7-8	TRBD2	once	CASSSGLGIEQYF	TGTGCCAGCAGCTCGGGACTAGGTATCGAGCAGTACTTC
TRBJ1-1	TRBV5-6	TRBD1	once	CASSFTGTGGVAMNTEAFF	TGTGCCAGCAGCTTCACCGGGACAGGGGGCGTAGCAATGAACACTGAAGCTTTCTTT
TRBJ2-7	TRBV20-1	TRBD2	NA	CSAKSSGTDFYEQYF	TGCAGTGCTAAAAGTAGCGGGACGGACTTTTACGAGCAGTACTTC
TRBJ2-7	TRBV5-1	TRBD1	NA	CASSSTGGLKEQYF	TGCGCCAGCAGCTCAACAGGGGGCCTGAAGGAGCAGTACTTC
TRBJ2-1	TRBV7-9	TRBD1	NA	CASSFHRDSPKVWQFF	TGTGCCAGCAGCTTCCACCGGGACAGTCCAAAAGTTTGGCAGTTCTTC
TRBJ2-3	TRBV4-1	TRBD2	many	CASSQVGLADTDTQYF	TGCGCCAGCAGCCAAGTGGGACTAGCGGACACAGATACGCAGTATTTT
TRBJ2-7	TRBV5-1	NA	many	CASRYRTGGNYEQYF	TGCGCCAGCAGATATCGGACTGGGGGGAACTACGAGCAGTACTTC
TRBJ2-2	TRBV7-3	TRBD1	NA	CASSSSGTGRELFF	TGTGCCAGCAGTTCCTCCGGGACAGGGAGAGAGCTGTTTTTT
TRBJ2-7	TRBV2	TRBD2	many	CASRTSGRSFVQYF	TGTGCCAGTCGGACTAGCGGGAGGAGTTTCGTGCAGTACTTC
TRBJ2-1	TRBV27	NA	many	CASSLAGTVNEQFF	TGTGCCAGCAGTTTAGCAGGGACGGTGAATGAGCAGTTCTTC
TRBJ1-3	TRBV5-1	NA	many	CASSREGPGNTIYF	TGCGCCAGCAGCCGGGAGGGTCCTGGAAACACCATATATTTT
TRBJ1-4	TRBV6-5	NA	many	CASSVTTNEKLFF	TGTGCCAGCAGTGTTACGACTAATGAAAAACTGTTTTTT
TRBJ2-7	TRBV7-2	TRBD1	NA	CASSPGTGSEQYF	TGTGCCAGCAGCCCGGGGACAGGGTCCGAGCAGTACTTC
TRBJ2-7	TRBV11-1	TRBD2	NA	CASSREAAGGLTGELYF	TGTGCCAGCAGCCGTGAGGCGGCGGGAGGGCTCACCGGGGAGCTGTACTTC
TRBJ2-7	TRBV6-6	TRBD2	many	CASSYVTSGHYEQYF	TGTGCCAGCAGTTACGTAACTAGCGGACACTACGAGCAGTACTTC
TRBJ1-5	TRBV7-9	TRBD1	many	CASSPEGQGALQPQHF	TGTGCCAGCAGCCCAGAAGGACAGGGGGCCTTGCAGCCCCAGCATTTT
TRBJ2-7	TRBV5-1	TRBD2	NA	CASSLSSSGRLNEQYF	TGCGCCAGCAGCTTGTCGTCTAGCGGGAGGCTCAACGAGCAGTACTTC
TRBJ1-2	TRBV10-3	NA	medium-sized	CAISGGSYGYTF	TGTGCCATCAGTGGAGGGAGCTATGGCTACACCTTC
TRBJ2-7	TRBV7-2	TRBD2	NA	CASSLLVVGTSATYEQYF	TGTGCCAGCAGCTTATTAGTTGTCGGGACTAGCGCAACCTACGAGCAGTACTTC
TRBJ1-2	TRBV9	NA	NA	CASSVGSRRAGGYTF	TGTGCCAGCAGCGTAGGCTCCCGAAGGGCAGGTGGCTACACCTTC
TRBJ2-3	TRBV20-1	TRBD2	NA	CSALPGLAADTQYF	TGCAGTGCTCTTCCGGGACTAGCGGCAGATACGCAGTATTTT
TRBJ2-7	TRBV5-6	NA	NA	CASSLARGWYEQYF	TGTGCCAGCAGCTTGGCTCGGGGGTGGTACGAGCAGTACTTC
TRBJ2-5	TRBV10-2	NA	NA	CASSEIQINQPQYF	TGCGCCAGCAGTGAGATACAGATCAATCAGCCCCAGTACTTC
TRBJ2-7	TRBV6-4	NA	NA	CASSDGGLASSISSYEQYF	TGTGCCAGCAGTGACGGTGGGCTAGCGAGTTCCATCAGCTCCTACGAGCAGTACTTC
TRBJ2-1	TRBV20-1	NA	NA	CSAPGDREQFF	TGCAGTGCTCCAGGTGACAGGGAGCAGTTCTTC
TRBJ2-2	TRBV15	TRBD1	NA	CATSRGQGDTGELFF	TGTGCCACCAGCAGAGGACAGGGGGACACCGGGGAGCTGTTTTTT
TRBJ2-3	TRBV14	NA	NA	CASSQAWRDRTDTQYF	TGTGCCAGCAGCCAAGCGTGGAGGGACCGCACAGATACGCAGTATTTT
TRBJ2-3	TRBV15	TRBD2	NA	CATSRPSGSDTQYF	TGTGCCACCAGCAGACCGAGCGGGAGTGATACGCAGTATTTT
TRBJ1-5	TRBV20-1	NA	NA	CSAAAQVGTNEAVLRAGHF	NA
TRBJ1-2	TRBV30	TRBD1	many	CAWSATGFGYTF	TGTGCCTGGTCCGCGACAGGGTTCGGCTACACCTTC
TRBJ2-5	TRBV29-1	TRBD1	NA	CSVRQGAVGTQYF	TGCAGCGTAAGACAGGGGGCAGTCGGGACCCAGTACTTC
TRBJ2-3	TRBV19	NA	NA	CASSPGRAKNMQYF	TGTGCCAGTAGTCCAGGGAGAGCCAAAAACATGCAGTATTTT
TRBJ1-2	TRBV6-5	TRBD1	NA	CASSYSRDRGFNGYTF	TGTGCCAGCAGTTACTCCCGGGACAGGGGATTCAATGGCTACACCTTC
TRBJ1-5	TRBV6-4	NA	NA	CASSETAEGGNQPQHF	TGTGCCAGCAGCGAGACCGCTGAGGGAGGCAATCAGCCCCAGCATTTT
TRBJ2-1	TRBV15	NA	NA	CATSRDLEAVGGNEQFF	TGTGCCACCAGCAGAGACCTCGAGGCGGTAGGGGGCAATGAGCAGTTCTTC
TRBJ2-7	TRBV20-1	NA	medium-sized	CSARAGTYEQYF	TGCAGTGCTAGAGCCGGAACCTACGAGCAGTACTTC
TRBJ2-5	TRBV9	TRBD2	NA	CASSASGGAKTETQYF	TGTGCCAGCAGCGCCAGCGGGGGGGCCAAAACGGAGACCCAGTACTTC